The rows below give T cell receptor beta chains drawn from one sample of a study of T cell responses to AZD1222 COVID-19 vaccine. Sequencing used immunoSEQ multiplex PCR; TCRdb keeps in-frame clones, though not all of them. The sample holds some 130,000 clones, more than 75% seen once. This specimen was peripheral blood, taken on day 0 of AZD1222 vaccination. The receptors were gathered from an adult in good health. CDR3s include the opening cysteine and the closing phenylalanine or tryptophan. D genes are given only for firm matches. Clone sizes are given selectively: once, few, many, or a class where the clone is expanded.

CDR3 protein | CDR3 DNA | D gene | J gene | V gene | clone size
CASSFAPDTQYF | TGTGCCAGCAGTTTTGCCCCAGATACGCAGTATTTT | - | TRBJ2-3 | TRBV28 | -
CASSEALLRTLYNEQFF | TGTGCCAGCAGTGAAGCGCTTCTGAGAACCCTTTACAATGAGCAGTTCTTC | - | TRBJ2-1 | TRBV2 | -
CASSFRQGDTGELFF | TGCGCCAGCAGCTTCCGACAGGGGGACACCGGGGAGCTGTTTTTT | TRBD1 | TRBJ2-2 | TRBV5-1 | -
CASREQGASRGAFF | TGTGCCAGCAGGGAACAGGGGGCCTCCCGGGGAGCTTTCTTT | TRBD1 | TRBJ1-1 | TRBV2 | -
CASSFNRDGYTF | TGTGCCAGCAGCTTTAACAGGGATGGCTACACCTTC | - | TRBJ1-2 | TRBV7-9 | -
CASSSNRATDHF | TGTGCCAGCAGCAGCAACAGGGCGACGGACCACTTT | - | TRBJ1-6 | TRBV6-6 | -
CAWSVEGALSYTF | TGTGCCTGGAGTGTAGAGGGGGCACTTAGCTACACCTTC | TRBD1 | TRBJ1-2 | TRBV30 | -
CASKMEHNYEQYF | TGTGCCAGCAAAATGGAACACAACTACGAGCAGTACTTC | - | TRBJ2-7 | TRBV2 | -
CASSLQVLYGYTF | TGTGCCAGTAGCCTACAGGTTCTCTATGGCTACACCTTC | - | TRBJ1-2 | TRBV28 | -
CASMGQGGTEAFF | TGTGCCAGCATGGGACAGGGCGGAACTGAAGCTTTCTTT | TRBD1 | TRBJ1-1 | TRBV6-5 | -
CSVEPTPGYGYTF | TGCAGCGTTGAGCCAACCCCTGGGTATGGCTACACCTTC | - | TRBJ1-2 | TRBV29-1 | -
CASSSPTGYNQPQHF | TGTGCCAGCAGTTCCCCGACAGGCTACAATCAGCCCCAGCATTTT | - | TRBJ1-5 | TRBV28 | -
CASRSGARSTEAFF | TGTGCCAGCAGGTCTGGGGCGCGTTCTACTGAAGCTTTCTTT | - | TRBJ1-1 | TRBV6-4 | -
CASSPAQTSRGYTF | TGTGCCAGCAGCCCCGCTCAGACCAGTAGAGGCTACACCTTC | - | TRBJ1-2 | TRBV3-1/TRBV3-2 | -
CASSLEGSVTEAFF | TGTGCCAGCAGTTTGGAAGGGAGTGTCACTGAAGCTTTCTTT | - | TRBJ1-1 | TRBV6-5 | -
CASSLTSGGRTDTQYF | TGTGCCAGCAGCTTGACTAGCGGGGGGAGAACAGATACGCAGTATTTT | TRBD2 | TRBJ2-3 | TRBV5-6 | -
CASSLIDSGTSFTGELFF | TGTGCCAGCAGCTTGATAGATTCGGGGACTAGCTTTACCGGGGAGCTGTTTTTT | TRBD2 | TRBJ2-2 | TRBV5-6 | -
CASSQDWGQDNYGYTF | TGTGCCAGCAGCCAAGATTGGGGACAGGACAACTATGGCTACACCTTC | TRBD1 | TRBJ1-2 | TRBV3-1/TRBV3-2 | -
CASTVNERQPQHF | TGTGCCAGCACTGTAAACGAACGGCAGCCCCAGCATTTT | - | TRBJ1-5 | TRBV6-6 | -
CASRDRGFDGEAFF | TGTGCCAGCCGGGACAGGGGGTTTGATGGTGAAGCTTTCTTT | TRBD1 | TRBJ1-1 | TRBV19 | -
CASTPGTGALAKNIQYF | TGTGCCAGTACCCCCGGGACAGGGGCGCTAGCCAAAAACATTCAGTACTTC | TRBD1 | TRBJ2-4 | TRBV19 | -
CASSSDMGRGNTIYF | TGTGCCAGCAGTTCCGACATGGGCCGTGGAAACACCATATATTTT | - | TRBJ1-3 | TRBV6-2/TRBV6-3 | -
CASSESLAGHRQYF | TGTGCCAGCAGTGAAAGTCTAGCGGGGCATCGCCAGTACTTC | TRBD2 | TRBJ2-5 | TRBV6-1 | few
CASSPRDREYGYTF | TGTGCCAGCAGCCCGCGGGACAGAGAATATGGCTACACCTTC | TRBD1 | TRBJ1-2 | TRBV28 | -
CASRKVTGTNQPQHF | TGTGCCAGCAGGAAGGTGACAGGGACCAATCAGCCCCAGCATTTT | TRBD1 | TRBJ1-5 | TRBV2 | once
CASGRTGGTNEKLFF | TGTGCCAGCGGTCGGACAGGGGGAACTAATGAAAAACTGTTTTTT | TRBD1 | TRBJ1-4 | TRBV28 | -
CASSYSRSNYGYTF | TGTGCCAGCAGTTACTCCCGGTCCAACTATGGCTACACCTTC | - | TRBJ1-2 | TRBV6-5 | -
CATSVRTGDGYTF | TGTGCCACCAGCGTCAGAACAGGGGATGGCTACACCTTC | TRBD1 | TRBJ1-2 | TRBV15 | -
CASSQGGGTNEKLFF | TGTGCCAGCAGCCAAGGGGGAGGAACTAATGAAAAACTGTTTTTT | - | TRBJ1-4 | TRBV3-1/TRBV3-2 | -
CASSPGGASTNYGYTF | TGTGCCAGCAGCCCGGGGGGGGCTTCTACTAACTATGGCTACACCTTC | - | TRBJ1-2 | TRBV11-2 | -
CASSLAETQYF | TGTGCCAGCAGTTTAGCGGAGACCCAGTACTTC | - | TRBJ2-5 | TRBV28 | -
CASTGSGGTMNTEAFF | TGTGCCAGCACGGGGTCAGGGGGGACCATGAACACTGAAGCTTTCTTT | TRBD1 | TRBJ1-1 | TRBV25-1 | -
CASSLEPVYGYTF | TGTGCCAGCAGCCTGGAACCTGTCTATGGCTACACCTTC | - | TRBJ1-2 | TRBV6-5 | -
CASSEALRTGDEQFF | TGTGCCAGCAGTGAAGCGCTTAGGACCGGGGATGAGCAGTTCTTC | - | TRBJ2-1 | TRBV2 | -
CSASGGPNEKLFF | TGCAGTGCTAGTGGGGGACCTAATGAAAAACTGTTTTTT | - | TRBJ1-4 | TRBV20-1 | -
CSVDMGPANEKLFF | TGCAGCGTCGATATGGGACCGGCTAATGAAAAACTGTTTTTT | - | TRBJ1-4 | TRBV29-1 | -
CASSRTGSRTAVSGNTIYF | TGTGCCAGCAGTCGAACGGGGTCGCGGACCGCCGTCTCTGGAAACACCATATATTTT | - | TRBJ1-3 | TRBV3-1/TRBV3-2 | -
CASSLGTGRIYTF | TGTGCCAGCAGTTTAGGGACAGGGCGTATCTACACCTTC | TRBD1 | TRBJ1-2 | TRBV12-3/TRBV12-4 | once
CASSESRTGGLYEQYF | TGTGCCAGCAGTGAAAGTAGGACAGGGGGCCTCTACGAGCAGTACTTC | TRBD1 | TRBJ2-7 | TRBV6-1 | -
CASSVAQDQPQHF | TGTGCCAGCAGCGTAGCTCAGGACCAGCCCCAGCATTTT | - | TRBJ1-5 | TRBV9 | -
CASTLGSNQPQHF | TGTGCCAGCACCCTGGGGAGCAATCAGCCCCAGCATTTT | - | TRBJ1-5 | TRBV7-9 | -
CASSQGAGGGYTF | TGTGCCAGCAGCCAAGGGGCAGGGGGTGGCTACACCTTC | TRBD1 | TRBJ1-2 | TRBV3-1/TRBV3-2 | -
CASSLGASPGTEAFF | TGTGCCAGCAGCTTAGGGGCCAGCCCCGGGACTGAAGCTTTCTTT | - | TRBJ1-1 | TRBV7-9 | -
CASSPAVTGGTEAFF | TGTGCCAGCAGCCCCGCAGTGACCGGGGGTACTGAAGCTTTCTTT | - | TRBJ1-1 | TRBV7-9 | few
CASSPGQGIHGYTF | TGTGCCAGCTCTCCGGGACAGGGGATTCATGGCTACACCTTC | TRBD1 | TRBJ1-2 | TRBV18 | -